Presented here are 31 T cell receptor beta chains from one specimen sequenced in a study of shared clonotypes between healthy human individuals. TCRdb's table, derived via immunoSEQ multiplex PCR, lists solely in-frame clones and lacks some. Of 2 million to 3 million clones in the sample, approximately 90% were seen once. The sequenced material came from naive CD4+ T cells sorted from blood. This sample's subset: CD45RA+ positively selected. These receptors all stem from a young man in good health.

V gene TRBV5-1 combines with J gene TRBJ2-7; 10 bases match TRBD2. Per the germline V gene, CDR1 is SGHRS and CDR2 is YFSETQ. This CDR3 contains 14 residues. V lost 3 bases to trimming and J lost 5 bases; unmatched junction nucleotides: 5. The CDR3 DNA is TGCGCCAGCAGCTCCGGGACTAGCGTAAACGAGCAGTACTTC. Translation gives CASSSGTSVNEQYF. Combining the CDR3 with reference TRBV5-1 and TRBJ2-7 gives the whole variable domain KAGVTQTPRYLIKTRGQQVTLSCSPISGHRSVSWYQQTPGQGLQFLFEYFSETQRNKGNFPGRFSGRQFSNSRSEMNVSTLELGDSALYLCASSSGTSVNEQYFGPGTRLTVT.

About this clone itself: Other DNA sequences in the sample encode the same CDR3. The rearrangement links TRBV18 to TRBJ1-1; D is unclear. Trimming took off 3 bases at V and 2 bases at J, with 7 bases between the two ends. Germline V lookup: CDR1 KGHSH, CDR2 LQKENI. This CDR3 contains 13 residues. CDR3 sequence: CASSPYLNTEAFF. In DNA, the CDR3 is TGTGCCAGCTCACCCTATCTTAACACTGAAGCTTTCTTT.

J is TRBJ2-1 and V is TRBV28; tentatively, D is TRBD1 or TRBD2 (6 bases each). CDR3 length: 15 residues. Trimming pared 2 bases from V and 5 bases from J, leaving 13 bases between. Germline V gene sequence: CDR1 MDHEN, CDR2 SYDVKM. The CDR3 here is CASSLIGGTNNEQFF. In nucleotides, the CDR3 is TGTGCCAGCAGTTTAATAGGGGGGACCAACAATGAGCAGTTCTTC. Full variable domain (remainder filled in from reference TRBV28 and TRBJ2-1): DVKVTQSSRYLVKRTGEKVFLECVQDMDHENMFWYRQDPGLGLRLIYFSYDVKMKEKGDIPEGYSVSREKKERFSLILESASTNQTSMYLCASSLIGGTNNEQFFGPGTRLTVL.

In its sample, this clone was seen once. The CDR3 bases are TGTGCCAGCGGGAGGGCCGGTAGCACAGATACGCAGTATTTT. Residues: CASGRAGSTDTQYF. The chain is built from TRBV6-5 and TRBJ2-3; TRBD2 matches at 7 bases. The CDR3 consists of 14 residues. The germline CDR1 and CDR2 sequences are MNHEY and SVGAGI. Germline trimming cut 8 bases from V and 0 bases from J; bases unmatched to any gene: 5.

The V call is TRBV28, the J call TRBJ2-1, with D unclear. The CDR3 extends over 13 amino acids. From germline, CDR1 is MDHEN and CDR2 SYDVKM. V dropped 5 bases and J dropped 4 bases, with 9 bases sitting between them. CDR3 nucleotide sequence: TGTGCCAGCAGTAGAGGAGATTACAATGAGCAGTTCTTC. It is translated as CASSRGDYNEQFF.

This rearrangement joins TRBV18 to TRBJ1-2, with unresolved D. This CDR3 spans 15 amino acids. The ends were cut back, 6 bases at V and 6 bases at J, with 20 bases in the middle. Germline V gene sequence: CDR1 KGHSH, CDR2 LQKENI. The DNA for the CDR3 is TGTGCCAGCTCCCCATCCCTAGAGACCCTGAATGGCTACACCTTC. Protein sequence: CASSPSLETLNGYTF.

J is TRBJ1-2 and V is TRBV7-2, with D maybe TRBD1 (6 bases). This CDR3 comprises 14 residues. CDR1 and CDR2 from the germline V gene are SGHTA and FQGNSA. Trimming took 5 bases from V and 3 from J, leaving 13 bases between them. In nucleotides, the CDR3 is TGTGCCAGCAGCCAGACGGGGGCAGACTATGGCTACACCTTC. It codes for CASSQTGADYGYTF.

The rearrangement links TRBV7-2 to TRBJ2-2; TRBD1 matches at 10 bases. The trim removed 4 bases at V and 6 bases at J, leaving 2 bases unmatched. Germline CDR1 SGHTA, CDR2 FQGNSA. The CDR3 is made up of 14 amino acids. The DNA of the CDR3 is TGTGCCAGCAGCTCGACAGGGGGCCCCGGGGAGCTGTTTTTT. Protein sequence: CASSSTGGPGELFF.

The DNA of the CDR3 is TGCGCCAGCAGCCCGTTACAGGGGGCTGCGAACACCGGGGAGCTGTTTTTT. Its translation is CASSPLQGAANTGELFF. The chain joins TRBV5-1 to TRBJ2-2; TRBD1 aligns across 9 bases. Germline V gene lookup returns CDR1 SGHRS and CDR2 YFSETQ. Trimming cost V 4 bases and J 0 bases; bases outside gene matches: 7. The CDR3 sequence is 17 residues long.

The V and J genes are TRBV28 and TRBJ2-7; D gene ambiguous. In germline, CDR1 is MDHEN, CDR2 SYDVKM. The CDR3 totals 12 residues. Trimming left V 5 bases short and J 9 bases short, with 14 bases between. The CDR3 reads CASSTGPIRQYF. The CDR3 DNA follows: TGTGCCAGCAGTACTGGGCCAATAAGGCAGTACTTC.

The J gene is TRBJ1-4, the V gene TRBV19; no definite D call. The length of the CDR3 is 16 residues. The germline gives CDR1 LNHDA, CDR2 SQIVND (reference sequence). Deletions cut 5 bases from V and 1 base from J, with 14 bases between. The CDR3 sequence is CASSDGNLGTNEKLFF. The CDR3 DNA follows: TGTGCCAGTAGTGATGGGAATTTGGGAACTAATGAAAAACTGTTTTTT.

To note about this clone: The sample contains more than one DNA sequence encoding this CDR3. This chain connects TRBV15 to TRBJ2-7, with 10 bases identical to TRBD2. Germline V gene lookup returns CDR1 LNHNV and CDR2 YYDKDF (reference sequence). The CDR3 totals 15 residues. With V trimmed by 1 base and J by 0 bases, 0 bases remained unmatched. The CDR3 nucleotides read TGTGCCACCAGCAGAGGACTAGCGGGCTCCTACGAGCAGTACTTC. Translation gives CATSRGLAGSYEQYF.

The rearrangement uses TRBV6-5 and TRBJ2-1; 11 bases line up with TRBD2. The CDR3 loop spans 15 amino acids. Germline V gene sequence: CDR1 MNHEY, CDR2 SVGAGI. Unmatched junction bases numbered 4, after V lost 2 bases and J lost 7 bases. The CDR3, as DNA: TGTGCCAGCAGTTACGATAGCGGGAGGGTGAATGAGCAGTTCTTC. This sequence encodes CASSYDSGRVNEQFF.

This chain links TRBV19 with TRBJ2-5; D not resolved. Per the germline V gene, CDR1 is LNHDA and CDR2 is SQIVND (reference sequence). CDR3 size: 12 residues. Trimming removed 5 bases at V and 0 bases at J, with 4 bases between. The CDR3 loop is CASSRNQETQYF. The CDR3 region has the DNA TGTGCCAGTAGTCGCAACCAAGAGACCCAGTACTTC.

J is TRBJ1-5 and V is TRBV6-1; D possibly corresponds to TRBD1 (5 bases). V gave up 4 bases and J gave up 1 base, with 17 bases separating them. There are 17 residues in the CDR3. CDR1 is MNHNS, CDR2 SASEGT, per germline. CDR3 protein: CASSGQTGTLSNQPQHF. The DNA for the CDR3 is TGTGCCAGCAGTGGACAAACAGGTACCCTCAGCAATCAGCCCCAGCATTTT.

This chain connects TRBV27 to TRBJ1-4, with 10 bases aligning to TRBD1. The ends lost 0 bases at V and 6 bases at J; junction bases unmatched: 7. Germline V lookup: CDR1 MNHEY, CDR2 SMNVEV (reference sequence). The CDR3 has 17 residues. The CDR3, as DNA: TGTGCCAGCAGTTTATCCCCGGGACAGGGGTTTGATGAAAAACTGTTTTTT. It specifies CASSLSPGQGFDEKLFF. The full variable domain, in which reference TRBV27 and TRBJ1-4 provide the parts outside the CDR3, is EAQVTQNPRYLITVTGKKLTVTCSQNMNHEYMSWYRQDPGLGLRQIYYSMNVEVTDKGDVPEGYKVSRKEKRNFPLILESPSPNQTSLYFCASSLSPGQGFDEKLFFGSGTQLSVL.

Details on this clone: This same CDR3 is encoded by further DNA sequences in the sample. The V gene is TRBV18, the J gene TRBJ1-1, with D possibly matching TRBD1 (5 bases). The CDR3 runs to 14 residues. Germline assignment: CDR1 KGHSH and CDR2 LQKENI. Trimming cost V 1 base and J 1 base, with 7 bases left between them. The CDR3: CASSPQGTNTEAFF. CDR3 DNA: TGTGCCAGCTCACCACAAGGGACGAACACTGAAGCTTTCTTT. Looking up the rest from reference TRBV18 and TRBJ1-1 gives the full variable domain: NAGVMQNPRHLVRRRGQEARLRCSPMKGHSHVYWYRQLPEEGLKFMVYLQKENIIDESGMPKERFSAEFPKEGPSILRIQQVVRGDSAAYFCASSPQGTNTEAFFGQGTRLTVV.

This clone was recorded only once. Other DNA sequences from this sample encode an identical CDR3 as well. The CDR3 DNA reads as TGCGCCAGCAGCCAAGAAGGTGCAGGGAATCAGCCCCAGCATTTT. Amino acids: CASSQEGAGNQPQHF. The chain links TRBV4-1 to TRBJ1-5; D is possibly TRBD1 (5 bases). V lost 0 bases to trimming and J lost 4 bases, with 10 bases between them. CDR3 length: 15 amino acids. Looked up from germline, CDR1 is MGHRA and CDR2 is YSYEKL.

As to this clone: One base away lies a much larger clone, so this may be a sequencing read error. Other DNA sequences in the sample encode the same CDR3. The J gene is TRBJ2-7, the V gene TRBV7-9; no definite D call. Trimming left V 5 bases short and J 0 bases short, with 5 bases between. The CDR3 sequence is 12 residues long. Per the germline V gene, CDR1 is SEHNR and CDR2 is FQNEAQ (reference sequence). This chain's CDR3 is CASSLSSYEQYF. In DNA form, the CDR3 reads TGTGCCAGCAGCCTGAGCTCCTACGAGCAGTACTTC.

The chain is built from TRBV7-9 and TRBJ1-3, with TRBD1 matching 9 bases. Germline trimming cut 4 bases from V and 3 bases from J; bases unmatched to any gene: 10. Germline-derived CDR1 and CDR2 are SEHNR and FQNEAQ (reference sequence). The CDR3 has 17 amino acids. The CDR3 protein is CASSSAGQGVYGNTIYF. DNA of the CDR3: TGTGCCAGCAGCTCAGCGGGACAGGGAGTGTATGGAAACACCATATATTTT.

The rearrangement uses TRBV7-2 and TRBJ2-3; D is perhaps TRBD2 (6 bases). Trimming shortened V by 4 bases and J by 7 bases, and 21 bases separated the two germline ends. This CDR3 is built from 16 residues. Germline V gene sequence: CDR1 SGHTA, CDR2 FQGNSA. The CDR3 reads CASSSHGSLVRNTQYF. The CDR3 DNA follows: TGTGCCAGCAGCTCCCACGGGAGTTTGGTGAGAAATACGCAGTATTTT.

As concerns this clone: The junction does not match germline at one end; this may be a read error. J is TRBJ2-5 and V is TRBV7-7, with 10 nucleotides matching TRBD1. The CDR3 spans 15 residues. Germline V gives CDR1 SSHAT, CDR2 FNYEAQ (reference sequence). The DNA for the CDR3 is TGTGCTAGCAGCTTAGCGACAGGGGGCTGGGAGACCCAGTACTTC. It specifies CASSLATGGWETQYF.

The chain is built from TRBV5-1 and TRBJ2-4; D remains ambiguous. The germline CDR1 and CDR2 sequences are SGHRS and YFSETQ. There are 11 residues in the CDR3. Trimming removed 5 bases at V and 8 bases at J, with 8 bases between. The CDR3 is CASRRTDIQYF. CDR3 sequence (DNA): TGCGCCAGCAGGCGGACGGACATTCAGTACTTC.

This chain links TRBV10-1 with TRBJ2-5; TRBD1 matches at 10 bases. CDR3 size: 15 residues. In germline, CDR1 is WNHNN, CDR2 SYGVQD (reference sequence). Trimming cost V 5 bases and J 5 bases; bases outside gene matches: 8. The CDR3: CASSPRDRGTETQYF. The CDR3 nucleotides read TGCGCCAGCAGTCCTCGGGACAGGGGCACTGAGACCCAGTACTTC.

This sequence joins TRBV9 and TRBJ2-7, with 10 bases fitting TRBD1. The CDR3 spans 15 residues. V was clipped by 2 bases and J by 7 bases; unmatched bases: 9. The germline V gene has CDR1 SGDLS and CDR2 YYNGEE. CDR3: CASSVGTGVVEEQYF. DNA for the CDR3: TGTGCCAGCAGCGTCGGGACAGGGGTGGTCGAGGAGCAGTACTTC.

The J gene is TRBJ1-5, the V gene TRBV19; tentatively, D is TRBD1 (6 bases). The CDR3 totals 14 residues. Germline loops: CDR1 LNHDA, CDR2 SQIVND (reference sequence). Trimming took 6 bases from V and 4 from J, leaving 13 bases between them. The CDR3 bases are TGTGCCAGTAGAGGGGACAATGAGAATCAGCCCCAGCATTTT. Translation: CASRGDNENQPQHF.

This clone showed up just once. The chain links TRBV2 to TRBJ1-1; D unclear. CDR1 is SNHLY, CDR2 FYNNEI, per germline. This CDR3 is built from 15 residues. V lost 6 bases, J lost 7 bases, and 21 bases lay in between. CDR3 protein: CASSRRNSILLEAFF. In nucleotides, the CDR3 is TGTGCCAGCAGCCGCCGCAACAGCATACTACTTGAAGCTTTCTTT.

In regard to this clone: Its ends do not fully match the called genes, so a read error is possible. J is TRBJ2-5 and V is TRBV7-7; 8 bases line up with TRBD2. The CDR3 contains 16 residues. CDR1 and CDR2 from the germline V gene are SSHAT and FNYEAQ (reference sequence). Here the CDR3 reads CASSPSSGLGQETQYF. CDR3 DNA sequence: TGTGCTAGCAGCCCCTCTAGCGGGCTGGGGCAAGAGACCCAGTACTTC.

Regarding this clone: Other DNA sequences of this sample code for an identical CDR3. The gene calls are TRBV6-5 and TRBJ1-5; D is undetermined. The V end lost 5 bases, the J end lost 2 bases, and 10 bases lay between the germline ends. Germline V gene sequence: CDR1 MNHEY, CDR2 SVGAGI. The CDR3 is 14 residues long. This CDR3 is CASSRTGGNQPQHF. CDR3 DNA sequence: TGTGCCAGCAGTAGGACCGGGGGCAATCAGCCCCAGCATTTT.

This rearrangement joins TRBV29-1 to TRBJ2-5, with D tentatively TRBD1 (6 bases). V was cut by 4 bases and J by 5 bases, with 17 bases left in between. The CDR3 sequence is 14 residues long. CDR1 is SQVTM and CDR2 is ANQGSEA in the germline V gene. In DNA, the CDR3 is TGCAGCGTTGGTATACAGGGTTCTCGGGAGACCCAGTACTTC. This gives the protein CSVGIQGSRETQYF. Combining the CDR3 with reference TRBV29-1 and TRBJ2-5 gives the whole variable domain SAVISQKPSRDICQRGTSLTIQCQVDSQVTMMFWYRQQPGQSLTLIATANQGSEATYESGFVIDKFPISRPNLTFSTLTVSNMSPEDSSIYLCSVGIQGSRETQYFGPGTRLLVL.

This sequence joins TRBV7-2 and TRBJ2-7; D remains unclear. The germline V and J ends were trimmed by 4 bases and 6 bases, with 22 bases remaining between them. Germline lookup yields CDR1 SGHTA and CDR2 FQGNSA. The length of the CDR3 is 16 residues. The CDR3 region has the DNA TGTGCCAGCAGCTCACCCCGTCGGCTTCTCCACCCCGAGCAGTACTTC. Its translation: CASSSPRRLLHPEQYF. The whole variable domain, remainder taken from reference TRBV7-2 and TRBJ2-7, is GAGVSQSPSNKVTEKGKDVELRCDPISGHTALYWYRQSLGQGLEFLIYFQGNSAPDKSGLPSDRFSAERTGGSVSTLTIQRTQQEDSAVYLCASSSPRRLLHPEQYFGPGTRLTVT.